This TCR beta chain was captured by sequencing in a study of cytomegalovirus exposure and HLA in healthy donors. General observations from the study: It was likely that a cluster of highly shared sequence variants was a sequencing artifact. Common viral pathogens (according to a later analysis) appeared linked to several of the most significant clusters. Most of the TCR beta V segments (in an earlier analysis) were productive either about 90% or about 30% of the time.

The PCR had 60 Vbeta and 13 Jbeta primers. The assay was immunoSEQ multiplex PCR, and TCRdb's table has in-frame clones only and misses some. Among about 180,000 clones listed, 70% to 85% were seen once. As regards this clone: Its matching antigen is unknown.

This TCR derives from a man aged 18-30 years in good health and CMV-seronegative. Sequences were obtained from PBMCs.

The CDR3 DNA reads TGTGCCAGCAGTTTAAAGGGGTTGAGCAATCAGCCCCAGCATTTT. Its protein product is CASSLKGLSNQPQHF. The chain recombines TRBV28 with TRBJ1-5; D is possibly TRBD1 (5 bases). The germline V and J ends were trimmed by 2 bases and 1 base, with 9 bases remaining between them. Germline-derived CDR1 and CDR2 are MDHEN and SYDVKM. The CDR3 loop spans 15 amino acids.